These 15 T cell receptor beta chains were sequenced from one sample in a study of cytomegalovirus exposure and HLA in healthy donors. In the PCR, 60 Vbeta and 13 Jbeta primers were used. Sequencing used immunoSEQ multiplex PCR; TCRdb keeps in-frame clones, though not all of them. The sample consists of about 120,000 clones, roughly 71% of them appearing once. Sequencing input: PBMCs. The receptors stem from a woman aged 40 to 49 in good health and CMV-seropositive.

This clone has a handful of counts. The chain links TRBV18 to TRBJ2-6, with D maybe TRBD1 (5 bases). Germline V gene sequence: CDR1 KGHSH, CDR2 LQKENI. Deletions cut 3 bases from V and 1 base from J, with 10 bases between. This CDR3 is 16 amino acids long. The chain's CDR3 is CASSPIQGSGANVLTF. The CDR3, as DNA: TGTGCCAGCTCACCGATCCAGGGATCTGGGGCCAACGTCCTGACTTTC.

Comments on this clone: At one boundary the junction diverges from the germline segment, which might be a read error. The chain carries TRBV7-7 and TRBJ2-1; tentatively, D is TRBD1 or TRBD2 (5 bases each). The germline V gene encodes CDR1 SSHAT and CDR2 FNYEAQ (reference sequence). The CDR3 covers 13 residues. The DNA for the CDR3 is TGTGCTAGCAGCTTAGGGGAGCGTGGTGAGCAGTTCTTC. Residues: CASSLGERGEQFF. The variable domain in full, with the rest retrieved from reference TRBV7-7 and TRBJ2-1, is GAGVSQSPRYKVTKRGQDVTLRCDPISSHATLYWYQQALGQGPEFLTYFNYEAQPDKSGLPSDRFSAERPEGSISTLTIQRTEQRDSAMYRCASSLGERGEQFFGPGTRLTVL.

The chain has TRBV6-5 and TRBJ2-1; 12 bases are a match to TRBD2. Germline CDR1 reads MNHEY; CDR2 reads SVGAGI. This CDR3 has 15 amino acids. Trimming took 6 bases from V and 7 from J; bases not matched to a gene: 7. CDR3 in DNA: TGTGCCAGCAGCACCCAGGGACTAGCGGGTAATGAGCAGTTCTTC. Translated, it gives CASSTQGLAGNEQFF.

This clone occurred once. This chain uses TRBV6-6 with TRBJ2-2; D possibly corresponds to TRBD1 (5 bases). The V and J ends lost 6 bases and 0 bases respectively, with 8 bases between them. The CDR3 spans 14 residues. In germline, CDR1 is MNHNY, CDR2 SVGAGI (reference sequence). CDR3 in DNA: TGTGCCAGCAGAGACAGTCCGAACACCGGGGAGCTGTTTTTT. It codes for CASRDSPNTGELFF.

This chain links TRBV25-1 with TRBJ1-4; tentative D call: TRBD1 (6 bases). Germline CDR1 is MGHDK and CDR2 is SYGVNS. This CDR3 is built from 14 residues. V gave up 5 bases and J gave up 4 bases, with 11 bases separating them. Written as DNA, the CDR3 is TGTGCCAGCAGTTCGACAGGACATAATGAAAAACTGTTTTTT. Translated: CASSSTGHNEKLFF.

The chain joins TRBV25-1 to TRBJ2-7; tentatively, D is TRBD1 (7 bases). The CDR3 loop spans 13 amino acids. Trimming removed 7 bases from V and 4 bases from J, with 14 bases in between. In germline, CDR1 is MGHDK, CDR2 SYGVNS. CDR3 DNA: TGTGCCAGCACCTTGGCAGGGGGGTACGAGCAGTACTTC. Translating gives CASTLAGGYEQYF.

The chain joins TRBV28 to TRBJ1-2; D perhaps matches TRBD1 (6 bases). Trimming cost V 1 base and J 7 bases, with 19 bases left between them. The CDR3 consists of 16 residues. Germline loops: CDR1 MDHEN, CDR2 SYDVKM. DNA of the CDR3: TGTGCCAGCAGTTTATTGCCCGGTGGGGGCGCTAGTGGCTACACCTTC. Its translation is CASSLLPGGGASGYTF.

The chain carries TRBV19 and TRBJ1-1; tentatively, D is TRBD1 (5 bases). The CDR3 extends over 13 amino acids. V was shortened by 5 bases and J by 4 bases, with 11 bases between the two germline ends. CDR1 is LNHDA and CDR2 is SQIVND in the germline V gene (reference sequence). CDR3: CASSSGGGTEAFF. The CDR3 DNA reads as TGTGCCAGTAGTTCGGGGGGTGGCACTGAAGCTTTCTTT.

The chain combines TRBV7-2 with TRBJ1-1, with 9 bases matching TRBD1. The V segment lost 4 bases and the J segment 4 bases; nucleotides outside the gene matches: 4. Germline CDR1 reads SGHTA; CDR2 reads FQGNSA. The CDR3 is made up of 14 amino acids. The CDR3 spells CASSWDRAGTEAFF. CDR3 in DNA: TGTGCCAGCAGCTGGGACAGGGCAGGCACTGAAGCTTTCTTT.

V is TRBV7-3 and J is TRBJ2-1; the D is unclear. Between the trimmed V and J ends, which lost 0 bases and 9 bases, there was a span of 9 bases. Germline V CDR1 and CDR2: SGHTA, FQGTGA. This CDR3 contains 13 residues. Here the CDR3 DNA reads TGTGCCAGCAGCTTAACGCACAGATCTGAGCAGTTCTTC. It encodes CASSLTHRSEQFF.

The table lists this clone with a few counts. This chain uses TRBV30 with TRBJ2-7, with 8 bases aligning to TRBD1. The CDR3 sequence is 17 residues long. The trim removed 7 bases at V and 0 bases at J, leaving 17 bases unmatched. Germline-derived CDR1 and CDR2 are GTSNPN and SVGIG (reference sequence). The CDR3 here is CASSRIQGQVDSYEQYF. Written as DNA, the CDR3 is TGTGCCTCCTCTAGGATCCAGGGACAGGTGGACTCCTACGAGCAGTACTTC.

Comments on this clone: Germline and junction disagree at one end, which may indicate a read error. The V gene is TRBV6-6, the J gene TRBJ2-7; 9 bases match TRBD1. CDR1 is MNHNY and CDR2 is SVGAGI in the germline V gene (reference sequence). This CDR3 is built from 14 residues. CDR3 in amino acids: CASTYWTGDYEQYF. CDR3 nucleotides: TGTGCCAGCACTTACTGGACAGGGGACTACGAGCAGTACTTC.

V is TRBV7-2 and J is TRBJ1-5, with D unclear. Germline lookup yields CDR1 SGHTA and CDR2 FQGNSA. This CDR3 has 16 residues. V dropped 3 bases and J dropped 1 base, with 13 bases sitting between them. As DNA, the CDR3 is TGTGCCAGCAGCTTCAACTCGGGTCCCAGCAATCAGCCCCAGCATTTT. As protein: CASSFNSGPSNQPQHF. Looking up the rest from reference TRBV7-2 and TRBJ1-5 gives the full variable domain: GAGVSQSPSNKVTEKGKDVELRCDPISGHTALYWYRQSLGQGLEFLIYFQGNSAPDKSGLPSDRFSAERTGGSVSTLTIQRTQQEDSAVYLCASSFNSGPSNQPQHFGDGTRLSIL.

This chain links TRBV5-1 with TRBJ1-1, with D perhaps TRBD1 (6 bases). Germline V gene sequence: CDR1 SGHRS, CDR2 YFSETQ. Trimming removed 4 bases at V and 8 bases at J, with 12 bases between. This CDR3 spans 12 amino acids. The CDR3 region has the DNA TGCGCCAGCAGCATTACAGGGAAAGAAGCTTTCTTT. This encodes CASSITGKEAFF.

The chain carries TRBV30 and TRBJ2-7, with 8 bases fitting TRBD1. V lost 2 bases, J lost 3 bases, and 6 bases stayed unmatched. In germline, CDR1 is GTSNPN, CDR2 SVGIG (reference sequence). The CDR3 contains 14 residues. This CDR3 reads CAWSWGTGIYEQYF. The CDR3 nucleotides are TGTGCCTGGAGTTGGGGGACAGGCATCTACGAGCAGTACTTC.